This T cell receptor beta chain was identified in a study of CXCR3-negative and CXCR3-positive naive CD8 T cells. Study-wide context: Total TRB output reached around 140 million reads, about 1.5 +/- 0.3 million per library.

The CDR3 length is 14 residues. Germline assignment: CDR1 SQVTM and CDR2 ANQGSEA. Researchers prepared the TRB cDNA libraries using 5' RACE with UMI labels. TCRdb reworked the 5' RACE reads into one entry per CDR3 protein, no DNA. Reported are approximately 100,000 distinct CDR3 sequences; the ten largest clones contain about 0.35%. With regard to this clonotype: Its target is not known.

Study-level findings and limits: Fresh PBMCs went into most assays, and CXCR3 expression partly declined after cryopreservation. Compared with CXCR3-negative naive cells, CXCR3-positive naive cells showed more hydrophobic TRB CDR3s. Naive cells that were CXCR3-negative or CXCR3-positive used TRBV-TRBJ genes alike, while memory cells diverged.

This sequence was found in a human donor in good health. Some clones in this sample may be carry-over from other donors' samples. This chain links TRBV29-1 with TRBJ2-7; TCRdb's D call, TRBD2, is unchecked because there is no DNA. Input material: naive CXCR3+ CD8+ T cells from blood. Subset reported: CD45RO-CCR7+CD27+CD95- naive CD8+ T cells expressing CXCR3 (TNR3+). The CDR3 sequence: CSVGGDLSSYEQYF.